This T cell receptor (beta chain) appears in the sequencing data of a study of T cells in localized non-small cell lung cancer. Sequenced by immunoSEQ multiplex PCR; TCRdb stores in-frame clones only, minus some. The repertoire includes some 2,400 clones, around 20% of them detected once, and 9.5% to 13% sits in the top ten. The CDR3 runs 12 residues. The V and J ends lost 7 bases and 2 bases respectively, with 6 bases between them. Per germline, CDR1 MDHEN and CDR2 SYDVKM. This clonotype originated in a man aged 40 to 70 with stage I squamous cell lung carcinoma. The V and J genes are TRBV28 and TRBJ1-5; no definite D call. The sample in question was normal lung tissue next to the tumor, obtained before any cancer treatment. CDR3 coding DNA: TGTGCCAGCATCTACGGCAATCAGCCCCAGCATTTT. Encoded protein: CASIYGNQPQHF.